This TCR beta chain was profiled in a study of T-cell reconstitution after alpha-beta-depleted transplantation in children. Study outcomes and limitations: Reportedly, alpha-beta T cells present about two months post-transplant originated from several hundred expanded clones of graft origin.

As for this clonotype: Its antigen is still unknown.

It was with unique molecular identifiers that the TCRbeta library was prepared. In TCRdb, the PCR reads were re-called with MiXCR into one record per CDR3 protein. The table shows fewer than 750,000 distinct CDR3 sequences, with roughly 27% occurring only once. The ends were cut back, 0 bases at V and 2 bases at J, with 13 bases in the middle. The length of the CDR3 is 15 residues. CDR1 and CDR2 (germline): DFQATT, SNEGSKA (reference sequence). The chain recombines TRBV20-1 with TRBJ2-5, with TRBD2 as a possible D gene (5 bases). Here the sequenced sample was PBMCs, taken before TCRalphabeta/CD19-depleted stem cell transplant. The TCR originated in a boy under two years old with Wiskott-Aldrich syndrome, due to receive a stem cell transplant. CDR3 DNA sequence: TGCAGTGCTAGAGATGGGAGCGACCCTCAAGAGACCCAGTACTTC. Translating it yields CSARDGSDPQETQYF.